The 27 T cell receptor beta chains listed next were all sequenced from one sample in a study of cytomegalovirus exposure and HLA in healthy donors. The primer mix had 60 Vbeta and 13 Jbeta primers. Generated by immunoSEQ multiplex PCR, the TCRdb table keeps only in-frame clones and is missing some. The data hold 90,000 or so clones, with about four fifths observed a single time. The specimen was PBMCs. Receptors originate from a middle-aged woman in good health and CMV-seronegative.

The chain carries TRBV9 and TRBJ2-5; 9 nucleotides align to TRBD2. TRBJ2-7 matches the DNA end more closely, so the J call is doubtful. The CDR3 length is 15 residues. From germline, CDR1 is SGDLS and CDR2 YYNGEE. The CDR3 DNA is TGTGCCAGCAGCCCACGGGCGGGAGGGCCCCACGAGCAGTACTTC. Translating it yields CASSPRAGGPHEQYF.

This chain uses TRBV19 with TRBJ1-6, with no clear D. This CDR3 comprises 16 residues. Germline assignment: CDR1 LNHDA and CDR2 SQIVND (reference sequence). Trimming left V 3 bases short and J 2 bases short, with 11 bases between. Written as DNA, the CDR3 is TGTGCCAGTAGTATTTACGCCGGGGCCTATAATTCACCCCTCCACTTT. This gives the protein CASSIYAGAYNSPLHF.

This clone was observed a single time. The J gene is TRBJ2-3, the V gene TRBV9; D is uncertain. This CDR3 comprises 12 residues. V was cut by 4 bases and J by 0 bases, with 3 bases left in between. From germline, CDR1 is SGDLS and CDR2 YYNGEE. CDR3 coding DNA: TGTGCCAGCAGCCTCAGCACAGATACGCAGTATTTT. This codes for CASSLSTDTQYF.

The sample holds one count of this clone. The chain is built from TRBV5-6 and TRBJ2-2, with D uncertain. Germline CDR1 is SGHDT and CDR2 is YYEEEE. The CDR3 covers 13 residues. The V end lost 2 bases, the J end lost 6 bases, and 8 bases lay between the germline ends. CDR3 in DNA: TGTGCCAGCAGCTTAGTGGTAGCCGGGGAGCTGTTTTTT. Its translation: CASSLVVAGELFF.

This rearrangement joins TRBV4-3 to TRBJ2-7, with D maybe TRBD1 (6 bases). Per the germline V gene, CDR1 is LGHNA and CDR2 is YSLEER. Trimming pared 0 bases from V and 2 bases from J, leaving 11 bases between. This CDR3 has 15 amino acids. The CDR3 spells CASSQDAGQTYEQYF. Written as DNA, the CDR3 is TGCGCCAGCAGCCAAGATGCAGGACAGACCTACGAGCAGTACTTC.

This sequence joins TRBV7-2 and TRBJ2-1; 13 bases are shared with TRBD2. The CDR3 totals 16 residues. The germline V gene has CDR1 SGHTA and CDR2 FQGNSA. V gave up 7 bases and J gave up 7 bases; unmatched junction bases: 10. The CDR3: CASTPRTSGSGNEQFF. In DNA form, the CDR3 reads TGTGCCAGCACCCCTCGGACTAGCGGGAGTGGTAATGAGCAGTTCTTC.

The CDR3 here is CASSSYSGTGELFF. CDR3 in DNA: TGTGCCAGCAGTTCGTACAGCGGAACCGGGGAGCTGTTTTTT. The chain employs TRBV28 and TRBJ2-2, with a weak D call TRBD2 (5 bases). Germline values: CDR1 MDHEN, CDR2 SYDVKM. The CDR3 is 14 residues long. The V and J ends lost 4 bases and 5 bases respectively, with 11 bases between them. The variable domain in full, with the rest retrieved from reference TRBV28 and TRBJ2-2, is DVKVTQSSRYLVKRTGEKVFLECVQDMDHENMFWYRQDPGLGLRLIYFSYDVKMKEKGDIPEGYSVSREKKERFSLILESASTNQTSMYLCASSSYSGTGELFFGEGSRLTVL.

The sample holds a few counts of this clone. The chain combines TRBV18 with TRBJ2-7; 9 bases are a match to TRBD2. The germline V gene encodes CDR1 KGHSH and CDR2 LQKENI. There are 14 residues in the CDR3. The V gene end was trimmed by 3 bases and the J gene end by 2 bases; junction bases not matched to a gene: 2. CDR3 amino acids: CASSPLAGPYEQYF. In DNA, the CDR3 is TGTGCCAGCTCACCTCTAGCGGGACCCTACGAGCAGTACTTC.

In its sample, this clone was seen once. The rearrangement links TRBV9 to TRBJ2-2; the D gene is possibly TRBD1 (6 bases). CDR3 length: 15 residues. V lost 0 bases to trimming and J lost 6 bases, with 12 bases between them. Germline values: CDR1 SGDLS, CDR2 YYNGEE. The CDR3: CASSVDTGIAGELFF. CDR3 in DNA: TGTGCCAGCAGCGTAGATACAGGGATTGCCGGGGAGCTGTTTTTT.

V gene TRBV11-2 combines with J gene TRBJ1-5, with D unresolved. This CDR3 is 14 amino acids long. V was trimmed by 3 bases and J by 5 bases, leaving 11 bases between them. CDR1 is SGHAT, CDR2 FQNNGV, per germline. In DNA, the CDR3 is TGTGCCAGCAGCTTGTCATCCACGGATCAGCCCCAGCATTTT. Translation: CASSLSSTDQPQHF.

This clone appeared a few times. The CDR3 region is CASSPTGLYEQYF. CDR3 sequence (DNA): TGTGCCAGTAGTCCGACAGGACTTTACGAGCAGTACTTC. The chain uses TRBV19 and TRBJ2-7, with a possible D match to TRBD1 (6 bases). The CDR3 has 13 residues. The V and J ends lost 5 bases and 4 bases respectively, with 12 bases between them. Germline CDR1 LNHDA, CDR2 SQIVND (reference sequence).

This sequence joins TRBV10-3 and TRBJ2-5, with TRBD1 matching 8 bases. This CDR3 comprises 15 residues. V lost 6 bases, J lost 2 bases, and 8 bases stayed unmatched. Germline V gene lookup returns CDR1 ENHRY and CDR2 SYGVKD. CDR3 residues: CAISNPTGVQETQYF. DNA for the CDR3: TGTGCCATCAGCAACCCGACAGGGGTTCAAGAGACCCAGTACTTC.

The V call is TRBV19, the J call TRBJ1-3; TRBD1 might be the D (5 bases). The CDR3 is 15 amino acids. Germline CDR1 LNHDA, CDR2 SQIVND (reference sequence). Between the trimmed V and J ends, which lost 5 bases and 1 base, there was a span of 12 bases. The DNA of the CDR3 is TGTGCCAGTAGTGGGCGCCGGACATCTGGAAACACCATATATTTT. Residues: CASSGRRTSGNTIYF.

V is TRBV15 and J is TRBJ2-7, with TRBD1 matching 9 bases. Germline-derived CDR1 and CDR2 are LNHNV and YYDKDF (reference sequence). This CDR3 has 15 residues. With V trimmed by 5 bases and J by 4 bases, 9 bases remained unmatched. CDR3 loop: CATSRPGQGRYEQYF. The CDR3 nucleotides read TGTGCCACCAGCCGGCCTGGACAGGGGAGGTACGAGCAGTACTTC. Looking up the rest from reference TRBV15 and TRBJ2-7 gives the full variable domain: DAMVIQNPRYQVTQFGKPVTLSCSQTLNHNVMYWYQQKSSQAPKLLFHYYDKDFNNEADTPDNFQSRRPNTSFCFLDIRSPGLGDTAMYLCATSRPGQGRYEQYFGPGTRLTVT.

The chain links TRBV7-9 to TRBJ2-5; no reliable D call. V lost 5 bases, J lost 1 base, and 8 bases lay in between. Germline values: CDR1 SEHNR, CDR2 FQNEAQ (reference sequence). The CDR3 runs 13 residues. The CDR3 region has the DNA TGTGCCAGCAGCAGGTACAGCCAAGAGACCCAGTACTTC. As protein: CASSRYSQETQYF.

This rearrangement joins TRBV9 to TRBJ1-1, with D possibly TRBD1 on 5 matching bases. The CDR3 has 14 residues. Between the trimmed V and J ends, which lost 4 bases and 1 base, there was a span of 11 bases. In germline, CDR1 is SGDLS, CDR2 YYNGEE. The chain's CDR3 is CASSFSTENTEAFF. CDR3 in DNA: TGTGCCAGCAGCTTCTCGACAGAGAACACTGAAGCTTTCTTT.

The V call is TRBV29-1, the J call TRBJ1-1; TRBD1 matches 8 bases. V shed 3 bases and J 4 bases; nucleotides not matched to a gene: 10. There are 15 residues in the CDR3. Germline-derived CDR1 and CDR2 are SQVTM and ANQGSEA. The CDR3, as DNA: TGCAGCGTTGAGGTTGACAGGGGTTACGCCACTGAAGCTTTCTTT. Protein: CSVEVDRGYATEAFF.

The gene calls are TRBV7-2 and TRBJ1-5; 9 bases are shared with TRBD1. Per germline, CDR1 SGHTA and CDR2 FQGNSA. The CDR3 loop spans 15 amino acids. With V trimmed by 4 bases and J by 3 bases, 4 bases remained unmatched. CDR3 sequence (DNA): TGTGCCAGCAGCTCCGACAGGGGGTCCAATCAGCCCCAGCATTTT. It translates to CASSSDRGSNQPQHF.

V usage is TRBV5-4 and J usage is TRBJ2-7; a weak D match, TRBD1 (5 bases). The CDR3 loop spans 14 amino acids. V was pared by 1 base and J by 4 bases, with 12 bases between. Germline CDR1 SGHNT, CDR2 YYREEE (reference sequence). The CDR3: CASSLQGSPYEQYF. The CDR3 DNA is TGTGCCAGCAGCTTGCAGGGATCACCGTACGAGCAGTACTTC. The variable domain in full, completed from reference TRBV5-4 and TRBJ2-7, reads ETGVTQSPTHLIKTRGQQVTLRCSSQSGHNTVSWYQQALGQGPQFIFQYYREEENGRGNFPPRFSGLQFPNYSSELNVNALELDDSALYLCASSLQGSPYEQYFGPGTRLTVT.

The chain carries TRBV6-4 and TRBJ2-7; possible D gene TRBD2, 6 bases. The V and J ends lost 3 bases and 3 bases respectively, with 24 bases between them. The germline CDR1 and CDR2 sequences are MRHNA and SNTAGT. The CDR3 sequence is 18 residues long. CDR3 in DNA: TGTGCCAGCAGTGAGTTGGGGACTCCTCGAGTGATCAACTACGAGCAGTACTTC. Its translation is CASSELGTPRVINYEQYF.

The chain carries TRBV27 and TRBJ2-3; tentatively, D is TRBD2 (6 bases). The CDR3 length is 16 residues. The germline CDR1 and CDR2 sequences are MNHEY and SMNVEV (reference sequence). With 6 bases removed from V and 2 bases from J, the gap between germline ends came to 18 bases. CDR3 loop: CASSPRFRGFTDTQYF. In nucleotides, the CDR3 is TGTGCCAGCAGCCCCAGATTTCGGGGGTTCACAGATACGCAGTATTTT.

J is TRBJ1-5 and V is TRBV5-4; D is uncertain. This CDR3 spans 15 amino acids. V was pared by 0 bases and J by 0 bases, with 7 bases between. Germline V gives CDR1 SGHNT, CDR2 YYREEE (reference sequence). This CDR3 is CASSLDPYSNQPQHF. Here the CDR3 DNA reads TGTGCCAGCAGCTTGGATCCCTATAGCAATCAGCCCCAGCATTTT.

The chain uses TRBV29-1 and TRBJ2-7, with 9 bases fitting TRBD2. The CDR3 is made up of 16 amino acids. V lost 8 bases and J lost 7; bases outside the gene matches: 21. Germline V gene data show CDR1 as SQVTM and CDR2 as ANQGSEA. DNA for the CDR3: TGCAGCCAGTCGGGGACTAGCCGTGGGGGGGGGCGGGAGCAGTACTTC. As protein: CSQSGTSRGGGREQYF.

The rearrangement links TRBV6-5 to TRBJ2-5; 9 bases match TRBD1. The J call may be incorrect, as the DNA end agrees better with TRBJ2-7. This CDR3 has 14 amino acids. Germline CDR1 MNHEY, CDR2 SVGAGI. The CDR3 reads CASTTGTGTYEQYF. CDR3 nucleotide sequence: TGTGCCAGCACCACCGGGACAGGGACCTACGAGCAGTACTTC.

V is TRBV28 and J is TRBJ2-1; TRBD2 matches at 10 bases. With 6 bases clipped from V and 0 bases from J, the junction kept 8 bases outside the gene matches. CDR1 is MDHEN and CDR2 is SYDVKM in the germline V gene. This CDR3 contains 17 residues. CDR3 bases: TGTGCCAGCAGAGAGCGGGAGGGCCTCATCTCCTACAATGAGCAGTTCTTC. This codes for CASREREGLISYNEQFF.

CDR3 amino acids: CASSELHGGGYTF. Here the CDR3 DNA reads TGTGCCAGCAGTGAGCTCCACGGAGGAGGCTACACCTTC. V gene TRBV25-1 combines with J gene TRBJ1-2; no clear D gene. The CDR3 loop spans 13 amino acids. V shed 3 bases and J shed 8 bases, with 13 bases lying between them. From germline, CDR1 is MGHDK and CDR2 SYGVNS.

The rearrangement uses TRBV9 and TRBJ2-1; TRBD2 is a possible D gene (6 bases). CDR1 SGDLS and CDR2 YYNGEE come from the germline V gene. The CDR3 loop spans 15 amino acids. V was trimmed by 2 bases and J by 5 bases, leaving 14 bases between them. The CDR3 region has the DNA TGTGCCAGCAGCGTGGGGACTTTGGGTAACAATGAGCAGTTCTTC. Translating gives CASSVGTLGNNEQFF.